The 31 T cell receptor beta chains below all came from one sample that was sequenced in a study of OX40 agonist ivuxolimab in advanced cancers. Sequenced by immunoSEQ multiplex PCR; TCRdb stores in-frame clones only, minus some. The sample yields around 50,000 clones, 80% to 90% seen once. The specimen was CD4+ or CD8+ T cells sorted from blood, collected in a trial of the OX40 agonist ivuxolimab. Receptors originate from an adult with an advanced solid tumor such as melanoma, head and neck, liver or kidney cancer.

In this sample, this clone turned up a few times. The chain joins TRBV9 to TRBJ1-1; possible D gene TRBD1, 5 bases. CDR3 length: 14 amino acids. V lost 0 bases and J lost 3, with 9 bases in between. CDR1 and CDR2 (germline): SGDLS, YYNGEE. The CDR3 loop reads CASSVGLGDTEAFF. CDR3 bases: TGTGCCAGCAGCGTAGGTCTGGGGGACACTGAAGCTTTCTTT.

This rearrangement joins TRBV2 to TRBJ2-7; possibly TRBD2 for D (5 bases). CDR1 SNHLY and CDR2 FYNNEI come from the germline V gene. With 8 bases removed from V and 5 bases from J, the gap between germline ends came to 16 bases. This CDR3 comprises 13 residues. CDR3 sequence (DNA): TGTGCCAGCCTTCCGCCGGGAACAAACGAGCAGTACTTC. Translating gives CASLPPGTNEQYF.

The rearrangement links TRBV6-5 to TRBJ1-4, with 10 bases fitting TRBD1. Germline CDR1 is MNHEY and CDR2 is SVGAGI. Unmatched junction bases numbered 9, after V lost 6 bases and J lost 8 bases. The CDR3 sequence is 15 residues long. CDR3 nucleotide sequence: TGTGCCAGCAGCCTGGGACAGGGGTCGGGGGAAAAACTGTTTTTT. Its protein is CASSLGQGSGEKLFF.

The chain links TRBV5-4 to TRBJ1-1, with 7 nucleotides matching TRBD1. The CDR3 extends over 14 amino acids. Per the germline V gene, CDR1 is SGHNT and CDR2 is YYREEE (reference sequence). V lost 4 bases to trimming and J lost 1 base; unmatched junction nucleotides: 4. This CDR3 reads CASSPRDRNTEAFF. DNA of the CDR3: TGTGCCAGCAGCCCCCGGGACAGGAACACTGAAGCTTTCTTT.

This clone was seen a single time. The chain has TRBV7-9 and TRBJ2-2; maybe TRBD1 (6 bases). V lost 11 bases and J 4 bases, leaving 11 bases between the germline ends. Germline CDR1 SEHNR, CDR2 FQNEAQ (reference sequence). CDR3 length: 12 amino acids. In DNA, the CDR3 is TGTGCCTCTGGGGGCCCCACCGGGGAGCTGTTTTTT. Translation gives CASGGPTGELFF.

Written as DNA, the CDR3 is TGTGCCAGCAGCTTAGCGGCGGGGGGGGACGCAGATACGCAGTATTTT. Amino acids: CASSLAAGGDADTQYF. The chain carries TRBV13 and TRBJ2-3, with TRBD2 matching 9 bases. Germline CDR1 PRHDT, CDR2 FYEKMQ (reference sequence). The CDR3 has 16 amino acids. Trimming took 1 base from V and 4 from J; bases not matched to a gene: 6.

The chain couples TRBV23-1 to TRBJ1-1, with a possible D match to TRBD1 (5 bases). TRBV23-1 is treated as an ORF (open reading frame) with a function not yet certain. The germline V and J ends were trimmed by 4 bases and 1 base, with 16 bases remaining between them. The length of the CDR3 is 16 residues. In nucleotides, the CDR3 is TGCGCCAGCAGTCTGAGGGGCGCGGACGAGAACACTGAAGCTTTCTTT. Encoded protein: CASSLRGADENTEAFF.

This clone was picked up one time. The CDR3 sequence is CASSEWRGVGTETQYF. The CDR3 coding sequence is TGTGCCAGCAGTGAATGGAGGGGGGTAGGAACGGAGACCCAGTACTTC. This chain joins TRBV6-1 and TRBJ2-5; perhaps D is TRBD1 or TRBD2 (6 bases each). Trimming left V 2 bases short and J 5 bases short, with 18 bases between. The germline gives CDR1 MNHNS, CDR2 SASEGT. This CDR3 has 16 amino acids.

This chain links TRBV5-6 with TRBJ2-5, with 12 bases identical to TRBD2. The CDR3 sequence is 18 residues long. Germline CDR1 SGHDT, CDR2 YYEEEE. Losses at the gene ends were 3 bases for V and 5 bases for J; bases not matched to a gene: 14. The CDR3 region has the DNA TGTGCCAGCAGCTCGGGCGGACTAGCGGGGACGATAACCGAGACCCAGTACTTC. This codes for CASSSGGLAGTITETQYF.

CDR3 coding DNA: TGTGCCAGTAGTATCGGGGTCCGGTCCGATACGCAGTATTTT. Amino acid sequence: CASSIGVRSDTQYF. The rearrangement links TRBV19 to TRBJ2-3; D is possibly TRBD2 (5 bases). CDR3 length equals 14 residues. The germline V and J ends were trimmed by 3 bases and 6 bases, with 13 bases remaining between them. Per the germline V gene, CDR1 is LNHDA and CDR2 is SQIVND (reference sequence).

Within the sample, this clone is medium-sized. The chain uses TRBV28 and TRBJ2-6, with TRBD1 as a possible D gene (6 bases). The CDR3 length is 13 residues. The V end was cut by 6 bases, the J end by 8 bases, with 11 bases between. CDR1 MDHEN and CDR2 SYDVKM come from the germline V gene. CDR3 sequence reads: CASRDSMSNVLTF. CDR3 DNA sequence: TGTGCCAGCAGGGACAGCATGTCCAACGTCCTGACTTTC.

V gene TRBV5-1 combines with J gene TRBJ2-7; no definite D call. V was cut by 0 bases and J by 0 bases, with 10 bases left in between. This CDR3 region has 15 residues. Germline-derived CDR1 and CDR2 are SGHRS and YFSETQ. CDR3 protein: CASSLARRISYEQYF. The CDR3 coding sequence is TGCGCCAGCAGCTTGGCCAGGCGGATCTCCTACGAGCAGTACTTC.

The table lists this clone with a count of one. This rearrangement joins TRBV9 to TRBJ2-3; a possible D gene is TRBD2 (7 bases). Germline V lookup: CDR1 SGDLS, CDR2 YYNGEE. CDR3 length: 17 amino acids. Trimming took 0 bases from V and 2 from J, leaving 16 bases between them. CDR3 amino acids: CASSVEARGASTDTQYF. The DNA for the CDR3 is TGTGCCAGCAGCGTAGAGGCCCGGGGGGCGTCCACAGATACGCAGTATTTT.

This clone was picked up a small number of times. CDR3 in DNA: TGTGCCAGCAGAGACACCGGGACGCTTTCAACTAATGAAAAACTGTTTTTT. Its translation: CASRDTGTLSTNEKLFF. J is TRBJ1-4 and V is TRBV2; perhaps TRBD1 as D (5 bases). The CDR3 is 17 amino acids. Trimming removed 6 bases at V and 0 bases at J, with 17 bases between. CDR1 and CDR2 from the germline V gene are SNHLY and FYNNEI. The variable domain in full, completed from reference TRBV2 and TRBJ1-4, reads EPEVTQTPSHQVTQMGQEVILRCVPISNHLYFYWYRQILGQKVEFLVSFYNNEISEKSEIFDDQFSVERPDGSNFTLKIRSTKLEDSAMYFCASRDTGTLSTNEKLFFGSGTQLSVL.

J is TRBJ1-2 and V is TRBV5-3; D not certain. TRBV5-3 is filed as an ORF, its function uncertain. The CDR3 is 14 amino acids. V was shortened by 0 bases and J by 2 bases, with 8 bases between the two germline ends. The CDR3 DNA sequence: TGTGCCAGAAGCTTGGGACTCCGGAACTATGGCTACACCTTC. This sequence encodes CARSLGLRNYGYTF.

This clone is labeled as medium-sized. This chain links TRBV19 with TRBJ1-4; 8 bases fit TRBD1. V shed 7 bases and J 4 bases; nucleotides not matched to a gene: 5. CDR3 length: 14 residues. Per the germline V gene, CDR1 is LNHDA and CDR2 is SQIVND (reference sequence). CDR3 residues: CASKGTGLNEKLFF. For the CDR3, the DNA is TGTGCCAGTAAGGGGACAGGCCTTAATGAAAAACTGTTTTTT.

The chain uses TRBV10-3 and TRBJ2-5; TRBD2 matches at 9 bases. The CDR3 is 16 residues long. V gave up 1 base and J gave up 2 bases; unmatched junction bases: 5. Germline V lookup: CDR1 ENHRY, CDR2 SYGVKD. CDR3 coding DNA: TGTGCCATCAGTGAGTTGGCTAGCGGGGAACAAGAGACCCAGTACTTC. The encoded protein is CAISELASGEQETQYF.

V usage is TRBV2 and J usage is TRBJ2-7; D might be TRBD1 or TRBD2, each matching 5 bases. Germline assignment: CDR1 SNHLY and CDR2 FYNNEI. This CDR3 region has 14 residues. The V end lost 8 bases, the J end lost 2 bases, and 16 bases lay between the germline ends. Here the CDR3 reads CASLRGGTTYEQYF. In nucleotides, the CDR3 is TGTGCCAGCCTCCGTGGGGGTACTACCTACGAGCAGTACTTC. Based on the CDR3 plus reference TRBV2 and TRBJ2-7, the full variable domain is EPEVTQTPSHQVTQMGQEVILRCVPISNHLYFYWYRQILGQKVEFLVSFYNNEISEKSEIFDDQFSVERPDGSNFTLKIRSTKLEDSAMYFCASLRGGTTYEQYFGPGTRLTVT.

This chain links TRBV6-5 with TRBJ1-1; D is undetermined. The CDR3 loop spans 14 amino acids. Germline V gene lookup returns CDR1 MNHEY and CDR2 SVGAGI. Trimming left V 7 bases short and J 2 bases short, with 14 bases between. The CDR3: CASNPTTHNTEAFF. The CDR3 DNA reads TGTGCCAGCAACCCCACAACCCATAACACTGAAGCTTTCTTT.

V and J are TRBV7-2 and TRBJ1-2; D perhaps matches TRBD1 (6 bases). Germline CDR1 and CDR2: SGHTA and FQGNSA. V was trimmed by 4 bases and J by 0 bases, leaving 9 bases between them. CDR3 length: 14 amino acids. CDR3 nucleotide sequence: TGTGCCAGCAGCTCAGGGGTAACTAACTATGGCTACACCTTC. Translating it yields CASSSGVTNYGYTF.

The chain has TRBV5-1 and TRBJ2-7, with unresolved D. Trimming took off 1 base at V and 2 bases at J, with 13 bases between the two ends. The CDR3 has 15 residues. Germline-derived CDR1 and CDR2 are SGHRS and YFSETQ. This chain's CDR3 is CASSLTAQKAYEQYF. The DNA of the CDR3 is TGCGCCAGCAGCTTGACTGCACAAAAAGCCTACGAGCAGTACTTC.

The chain joins TRBV6-1 to TRBJ2-5; D possibly uses TRBD1 or TRBD2 (5 bases each). The germline V gene has CDR1 MNHNS and CDR2 SASEGT. The CDR3 length is 17 residues. Trimming removed 0 bases from V and 1 base from J, with 15 bases in between. In DNA, the CDR3 is TGTGCCAGCAGTGAAGCCCTCCCGGGACCCTCCCAAGAGACCCAGTACTTC. Translation gives CASSEALPGPSQETQYF.

This chain joins TRBV2 and TRBJ2-7; the D call may be TRBD1 or TRBD2 (5 bases each). Germline CDR1 reads SNHLY; CDR2 reads FYNNEI. This CDR3 has 14 residues. Deletions cut 1 base from V and 4 bases from J, with 11 bases between. CDR3 residues: CASSEGVGVYEQYF. The CDR3 DNA sequence: TGTGCCAGCAGTGAAGGGGTGGGGGTGTACGAGCAGTACTTC.

This chain uses TRBV4-1 with TRBJ2-3, with D maybe TRBD1 (6 bases). The CDR3 is 13 residues long. The germline gives CDR1 MGHRA, CDR2 YSYEKL. Between the trimmed V and J ends, which lost 6 bases and 7 bases, there was a span of 14 bases. The CDR3 loop reads CASSSIRDNTQYF. In DNA form, the CDR3 reads TGCGCCAGCAGTTCCATCCGGGACAATACGCAGTATTTT.

The chain's CDR3 is CASSRDGSSQETQYF. CDR3 bases: TGCGCCAGCAGCCGGGACGGATCCAGCCAGGAGACCCAGTACTTC. The rearrangement links TRBV5-1 to TRBJ2-5; D possibly matches TRBD1 or TRBD2 (5 bases each). V lost 4 bases and J 5 bases, leaving 18 bases between the germline ends. CDR1 is SGHRS and CDR2 is YFSETQ in the germline V gene. This CDR3 has 15 amino acids.

CDR3 nucleotide sequence: TGCGCCAGCAGCAGTGGACAGGGTGCGAGCACAGATACGCAGTATTTT. Its translation is CASSSGQGASTDTQYF. V is TRBV5-1 and J is TRBJ2-3; 8 bases map to TRBD1. J was trimmed by 0 bases and V by 4 bases; bases with no gene match: 7. The CDR3 contains 16 residues. CDR1 is SGHRS, CDR2 YFSETQ, per germline.

As for this clone: Other DNA sequences in this specimen translate into the identical CDR3. The chain uses TRBV7-3 and TRBJ1-6; D is ambiguous. This CDR3 comprises 16 residues. Germline assignment: CDR1 SGHTA and CDR2 FQGTGA. Trimming took off 2 bases at V and 8 bases at J, with 16 bases between the two ends. Here the CDR3 reads CASSLEPPGQDSPLHF. CDR3 DNA: TGTGCCAGCAGCTTAGAACCGCCGGGCCAGGATTCACCCCTCCACTTT.

The chain uses TRBV6-5 and TRBJ1-2; D is unclear. Germline V gives CDR1 MNHEY, CDR2 SVGAGI. Trimming stripped 4 bases from V and 6 bases from J, with 21 bases between. The CDR3 has 16 residues. DNA for the CDR3: TGTGCCAGCAGTTCTGACCCTCTCAGAGCCGCCCATGGCTACACCTTC. Translation gives CASSSDPLRAAHGYTF.

This clone is categorized as medium-sized. V and J are TRBV6-6 and TRBJ1-1; tentative D call: TRBD1 (5 bases). The CDR3 is 13 residues long. The germline V and J ends were trimmed by 7 bases and 4 bases, with 13 bases remaining between them. In germline, CDR1 is MNHNY, CDR2 SVGAGI (reference sequence). This chain's CDR3 is CASNNQGFTEAFF. As DNA, the CDR3 is TGTGCCAGCAACAACCAGGGTTTCACTGAAGCTTTCTTT.

The rearrangement uses TRBV7-8 and TRBJ1-1, with D possibly matching TRBD1 (5 bases). The V gene lost 5 bases and the J gene lost 4 bases, with 17 bases spanning the gap. CDR3 length equals 15 residues. In germline, CDR1 is SGHVS, CDR2 FQNEAQ. The CDR3 here is CASSPPGRVLTEAFF. The CDR3 nucleotides read TGTGCCAGCAGCCCCCCGGGCAGGGTTCTCACTGAAGCTTTCTTT.

The rearrangement uses TRBV10-1 and TRBJ2-7; D not certain. The germline gives CDR1 WNHNN, CDR2 SYGVQD (reference sequence). The V gene lost 6 bases and the J gene lost 2 bases, with 11 bases spanning the gap. The CDR3 length is 13 residues. In DNA, the CDR3 is TGCGCCAGCAGCAGAGACGGCCCCTACGAGCAGTACTTC. Its translation: CASSRDGPYEQYF.